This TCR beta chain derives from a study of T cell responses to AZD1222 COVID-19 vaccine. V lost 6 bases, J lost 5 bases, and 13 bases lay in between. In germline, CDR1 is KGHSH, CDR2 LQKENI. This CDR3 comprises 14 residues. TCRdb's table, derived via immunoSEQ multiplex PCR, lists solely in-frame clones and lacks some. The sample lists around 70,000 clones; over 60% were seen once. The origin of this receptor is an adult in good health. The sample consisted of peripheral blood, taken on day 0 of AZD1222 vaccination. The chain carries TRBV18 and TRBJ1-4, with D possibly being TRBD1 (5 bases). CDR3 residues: CASSPTVTNEKLFF. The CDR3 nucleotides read TGTGCCAGCTCTCCGACAGTGACGAATGAAAAACTGTTTTTT.